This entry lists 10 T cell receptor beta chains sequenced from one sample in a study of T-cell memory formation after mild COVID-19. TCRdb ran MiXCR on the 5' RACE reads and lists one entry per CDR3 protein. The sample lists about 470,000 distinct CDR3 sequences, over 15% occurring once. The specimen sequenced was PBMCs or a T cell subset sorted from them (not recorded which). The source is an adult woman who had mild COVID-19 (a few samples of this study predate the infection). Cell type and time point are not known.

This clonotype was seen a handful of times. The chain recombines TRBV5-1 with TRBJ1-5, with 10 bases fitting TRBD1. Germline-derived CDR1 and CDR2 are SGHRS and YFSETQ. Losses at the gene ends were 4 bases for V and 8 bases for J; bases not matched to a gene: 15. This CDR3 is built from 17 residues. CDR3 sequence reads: CASSPGTGAGGLEPQHF. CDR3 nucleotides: TGCGCCAGCAGCCCGGGGACAGGGGCAGGGGGTTTAGAGCCCCAGCATTTT.

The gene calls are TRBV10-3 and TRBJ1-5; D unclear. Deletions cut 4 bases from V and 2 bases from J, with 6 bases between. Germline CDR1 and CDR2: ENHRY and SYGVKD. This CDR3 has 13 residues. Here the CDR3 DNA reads TGTGCCATCAGTGTGGACGGCAATCAGCCCCAGCATTTT. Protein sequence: CAISVDGNQPQHF.

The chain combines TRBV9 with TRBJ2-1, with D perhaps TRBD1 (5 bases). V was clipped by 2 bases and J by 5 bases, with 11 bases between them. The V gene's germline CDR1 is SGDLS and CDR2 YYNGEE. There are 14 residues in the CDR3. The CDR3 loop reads CASSVAGFNNEQFF. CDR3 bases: TGTGCCAGCAGCGTCGCAGGGTTCAACAATGAGCAGTTCTTC.

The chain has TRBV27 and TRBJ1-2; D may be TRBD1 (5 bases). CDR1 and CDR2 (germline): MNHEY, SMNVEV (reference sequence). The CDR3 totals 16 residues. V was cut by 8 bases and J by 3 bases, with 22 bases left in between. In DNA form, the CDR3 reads TGTGCCAGCGGACTACTAGGGGCAGGGTATGACTATGGCTACACCTTC. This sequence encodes CASGLLGAGYDYGYTF.

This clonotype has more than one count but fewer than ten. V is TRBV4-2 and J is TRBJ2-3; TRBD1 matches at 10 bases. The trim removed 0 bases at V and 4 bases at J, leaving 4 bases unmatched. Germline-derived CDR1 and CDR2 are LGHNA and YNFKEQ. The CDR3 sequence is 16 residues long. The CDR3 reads CASSQDQGTGADTQYF. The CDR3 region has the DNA TGTGCCAGCAGCCAAGATCAGGGGACAGGGGCAGATACGCAGTATTTT.

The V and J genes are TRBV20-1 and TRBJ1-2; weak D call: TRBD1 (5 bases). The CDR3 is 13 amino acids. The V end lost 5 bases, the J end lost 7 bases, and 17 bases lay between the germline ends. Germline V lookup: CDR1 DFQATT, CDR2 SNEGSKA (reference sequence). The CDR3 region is CSAPSFQGGGYTF. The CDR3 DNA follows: TGCAGTGCTCCCTCGTTCCAGGGTGGTGGCTACACCTTC.

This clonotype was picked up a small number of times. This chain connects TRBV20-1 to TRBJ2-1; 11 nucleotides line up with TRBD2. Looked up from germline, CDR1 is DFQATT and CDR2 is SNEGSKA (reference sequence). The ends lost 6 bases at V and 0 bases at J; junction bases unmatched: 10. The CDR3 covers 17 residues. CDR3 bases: TGCAGTGCCAGGACTAGCGGGTTATCCAGCTCCTACAATGAGCAGTTCTTC. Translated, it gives CSARTSGLSSSYNEQFF.

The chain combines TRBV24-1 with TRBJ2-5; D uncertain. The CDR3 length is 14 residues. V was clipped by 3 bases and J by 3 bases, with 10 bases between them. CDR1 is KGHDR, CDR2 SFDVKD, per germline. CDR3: CATSDPERKETQYF. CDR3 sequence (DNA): TGTGCCACCAGTGATCCTGAGAGAAAAGAGACCCAGTACTTC.

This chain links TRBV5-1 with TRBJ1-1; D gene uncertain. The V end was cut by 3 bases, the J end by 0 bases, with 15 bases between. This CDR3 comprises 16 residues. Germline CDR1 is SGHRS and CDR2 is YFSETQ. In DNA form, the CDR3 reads TGCGCCAGCAGCTACGACCCGGCGGGGATGAACACTGAAGCTTTCTTT. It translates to CASSYDPAGMNTEAFF.

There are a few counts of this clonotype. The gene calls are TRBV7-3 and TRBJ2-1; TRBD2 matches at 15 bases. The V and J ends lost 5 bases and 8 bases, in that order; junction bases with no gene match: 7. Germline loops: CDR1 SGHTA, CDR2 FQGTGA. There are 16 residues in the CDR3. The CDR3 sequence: CASSPGTSGGIDEQFF. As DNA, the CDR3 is TGTGCCAGCAGCCCCGGGACTAGCGGGGGGATAGATGAGCAGTTCTTC.